The 14 T cell receptor beta chains given below trace back to one sample, sequenced in a study of T cells in Graves' hyperthyroidism and ophthalmopathy. Amplified regions were TCR beta CDR3 sequences from RNA transcripts. The study used the HTBI primer set for a first-round RT-PCR of the TCR CDR3. TCRdb used MiXCR to reprocess the multiplex PCR reads, holding one entry per CDR3 protein. Among more than 500,000 distinct CDR3 sequences listed, about 15% were seen once. Sequencing used blood. The receptor set was obtained from a middle-aged woman with Graves' ophthalmopathy.

The chain links TRBV7-9 to TRBJ2-5, with D possibly TRBD1 on 6 matching bases. CDR1 and CDR2 (germline): SEHNR, FQNEAQ (reference sequence). The CDR3 covers 13 residues. Trimming left V 11 bases short and J 5 bases short, with 18 bases between. In DNA, the CDR3 is TGTGCCTTCCGACAGGACCCGGCGGAGACCCAGTACTTC. Residues: CAFRQDPAETQYF. Full variable domain (remainder filled in from reference TRBV7-9 and TRBJ2-5): DTGVSQNPRHKITKRGQNVTFRCDPISEHNRLYWYRQTLGQGPEFLTYFQNEAQLEKSRLLSDRFSAERPKGSFSTLEIQRTEQGDSAMYLCAFRQDPAETQYFGPGTRLLVL.

This clonotype appeared many times. The V and J genes are TRBV2 and TRBJ2-5; no clear D gene. The germline gives CDR1 SNHLY, CDR2 FYNNEI. This CDR3 has 12 amino acids. In DNA form, the CDR3 reads TGTGCGCTACGCTCGGCTGGGGAGACCCAGTACTTC. Its protein product is CALRSAGETQYF.

J is TRBJ2-4 and V is TRBV14; no reliable D call. The CDR3 runs 12 residues. Per the germline V gene, CDR1 is SGHDN and CDR2 is FVKESK. With 1 base removed from V and 9 bases from J, the gap between germline ends came to 7 bases. CDR3 amino acids: CASSQGGVIQYF. DNA for the CDR3: TGTGCCAGCAGCCAAGGCGGAGTCATTCAGTACTTC.

In this sample, this clonotype turned up many times. The chain joins TRBV12-3 or TRBV12-4 to TRBJ2-7, with a possible D match to TRBD2 (5 bases). V was pared by 0 bases and J by 4 bases, with 7 bases between. The CDR3 is made up of 13 amino acids. CDR3 in amino acids: CASSLARGYEQYF. The CDR3 coding sequence is TGTGCCAGCAGTTTAGCACGAGGGTACGAGCAGTACTTC.

This clonotype appeared many times. This chain joins TRBV20-1 and TRBJ2-5; either TRBD1 or TRBD2 may supply D (5 bases each). This CDR3 has 15 amino acids. V lost 5 bases, J lost 5 bases, and 21 bases lay in between. Germline V gives CDR1 DFQATT, CDR2 SNEGSKA (reference sequence). DNA for the CDR3: TGCAGTGCTCCTCCCGGGGCGCGATCCCGGGAGACCCAGTACTTC. Amino acid sequence: CSAPPGARSRETQYF.

Comment on this clonotype: It may be a read error: a sequence one base away is much more abundant. V and J are TRBV4-3 and TRBJ1-2; D gene uncertain. Germline V CDR1 and CDR2: LGHNA, YSLEER. The CDR3 covers 16 residues. CDR3 region: CANSQRSRVADYGYTF. The CDR3 DNA is TGCGCCAACAGCCAACGATCCCGGGTAGCCGACTATGGCTACACCTTC.

This clonotype was detected many times. The V gene is TRBV6-1, the J gene TRBJ1-5, with D hard to call. The CDR3 totals 13 residues. Trimming stripped 6 bases from V and 6 bases from J, with 12 bases between. Germline CDR1 is MNHNS and CDR2 is SASEGT. The CDR3, as DNA: TGTGCCAGCAGCCCTCTCCGGGGTCAGCCCCAGCATTTT. Translating gives CASSPLRGQPQHF.

This clonotype was seen at least ten times. The rearrangement joins TRBV28 to TRBJ2-7; D unclear. Germline CDR1 reads MDHEN; CDR2 reads SYDVKM. V was clipped by 5 bases and J by 0 bases, with 11 bases between them. CDR3 length: 14 residues. CDR3 nucleotides: TGTGCCAGCAGTGAGATTATTAGCTCCTACGAGCAGTACTTC. This sequence encodes CASSEIISSYEQYF.

Remarks on this clonotype: Given a much more abundant clone one base away, this may be a read error. This chain joins TRBV6-1 and TRBJ2-5, with D hard to call. Germline CDR1 MNHNS, CDR2 SASEGT. The CDR3 extends over 14 amino acids. In DNA form, the CDR3 reads TGTGCCAGCAGTGTCCCCTGGGATCAAGAGGCCCAGTACTTC. Translated, it gives CASSVPWDQEAQYF.

This clonotype was detected ten times or more. The chain couples TRBV6-1 to TRBJ1-1, with a tentative D call TRBD1 (5 bases). Trimming took off 8 bases at V and 4 bases at J, with 20 bases between the two ends. This CDR3 comprises 15 residues. Germline CDR1 MNHNS, CDR2 SASEGT. CDR3 DNA: TGTGCCAGCTCAGGGAGCTTCGCCGGTGCCACTGAAGCTTTCTTT. The encoded protein is CASSGSFAGATEAFF.

The J gene is TRBJ2-5, the V gene TRBV25-1, with 9 bases fitting TRBD2. The CDR3 is 17 amino acids. The V and J ends lost 1 base and 6 bases, in that order; junction bases with no gene match: 12. Per the germline V gene, CDR1 is MGHDK and CDR2 is SYGVNS. CDR3 in DNA: TGTGCCAGCAGTGAATTAGGGGTCGGCGGGAGGGGGAAGACCCAGTACTTC. Protein sequence: CASSELGVGGRGKTQYF.

At least ten counts were recorded for this clonotype. The CDR3 nucleotides read TGCGCCAGCAGCCAAGATTTGGACCGAGACTACGAGCAGTACTTC. It is translated as CASSQDLDRDYEQYF. The chain links TRBV4-1 to TRBJ2-7, with no clear D. Germline lookup yields CDR1 MGHRA and CDR2 YSYEKL. Trimming stripped 0 bases from V and 3 bases from J, with 12 bases between. The CDR3 has 15 amino acids.

The sample holds many counts of this clonotype. This chain links TRBV2 with TRBJ1-5; D gene unclear. The germline V gene encodes CDR1 SNHLY and CDR2 FYNNEI. The CDR3 spans 13 residues. Trimming cost V 7 bases and J 4 bases, with 11 bases left between them. In DNA, the CDR3 is TGTGCCAGCATCCCGGAGCCAAATCAGCCCCAGCATTTT. Its protein is CASIPEPNQPQHF.

This clonotype was detected ten times or more. The chain uses TRBV28 and TRBJ2-7; D perhaps matches TRBD2 (5 bases). Germline V lookup: CDR1 MDHEN, CDR2 SYDVKM. The CDR3 runs 14 residues. V shed 3 bases and J shed 1 base, with 10 bases lying between them. CDR3 loop: CASSFQAASYEQYF. The DNA for the CDR3 is TGTGCCAGCAGTTTTCAAGCGGCGTCCTACGAGCAGTACTTC.